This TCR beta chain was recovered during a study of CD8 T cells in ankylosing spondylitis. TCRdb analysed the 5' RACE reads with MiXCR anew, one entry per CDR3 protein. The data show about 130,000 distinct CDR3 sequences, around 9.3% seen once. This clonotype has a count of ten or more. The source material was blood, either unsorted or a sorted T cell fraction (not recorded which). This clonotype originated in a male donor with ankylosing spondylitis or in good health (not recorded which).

The CDR3 region is CSASGRGSLYEQYF. The CDR3 DNA is TGCAGTGCTAGTGGTCGCGGGAGCTTGTACGAGCAGTACTTC. The chain joins TRBV20-1 to TRBJ2-7; 7 bases agree with TRBD2. The CDR3 length is 14 residues. After removal of 3 bases from V and 4 bases from J, the junction contained 9 bases not matched to a gene. Germline V gene sequence: CDR1 DFQATT, CDR2 SNEGSKA (reference sequence).